These 15 T cell receptor beta chains were all obtained from the same sample, sequenced in a study of ipilimumab plus nivolumab after autologous stem cell transplantation. This table comes from immunoSEQ multiplex PCR, and its TCRdb copy is limited to in-frame clones, with some not included. Found here are about 12,000 clones, roughly 72% of them singletons; the top ten hold approximately 15%. The sample in question was PBMCs, obtained in a trial of ipilimumab plus nivolumab as post-transplant consolidation. The receptors here all came from a male donor with diffuse large B-cell lymphoma.

The chain uses TRBV6-1 and TRBJ1-6; no reliable D call. The CDR3 is 11 amino acids. Germline CDR1 and CDR2: MNHNS and SASEGT. V lost 8 bases and J lost 12, with 11 bases in between. CDR3 residues: CASGPDVPLHF. CDR3 nucleotide sequence: TGTGCCAGCGGACCGGATGTACCCCTCCACTTT.

This chain connects TRBV9 to TRBJ1-1; tentative D call: TRBD1 (6 bases). Trimming cost V 4 bases and J 4 bases, with 17 bases left between them. This CDR3 is 15 amino acids long. Germline V gene lookup returns CDR1 SGDLS and CDR2 YYNGEE. The CDR3 nucleotides read TGTGCCAGCAGCCCTCGTACAGGGAGGGCCACTGAAGCTTTCTTT. This encodes CASSPRTGRATEAFF.

This clone has only a few counts. J is TRBJ2-7 and V is TRBV2; D uncertain. The CDR3 has 15 amino acids. Germline CDR1 reads SNHLY; CDR2 reads FYNNEI. V lost 1 base to trimming and J lost 2 bases, with 12 bases between them. CDR3 protein: CASSEGSGFPYEQYF. The CDR3 nucleotides are TGTGCCAGCAGTGAAGGTTCCGGGTTCCCCTACGAGCAGTACTTC.

The chain carries TRBV7-9 and TRBJ2-5, with D tentatively TRBD1 (5 bases). This CDR3 contains 15 residues. Germline V CDR1 and CDR2: SEHNR, FQNEAQ (reference sequence). V lost 3 bases and J 7 bases, leaving 18 bases between the germline ends. The DNA for the CDR3 is TGTGCCAGCAGCTTTGTGCAGGGCGAAGGATGGACCCAGTACTTC. This encodes CASSFVQGEGWTQYF.

V usage is TRBV29-1 and J usage is TRBJ2-5, with D possibly being TRBD2 (6 bases). The V end was cut by 3 bases, the J end by 2 bases, with 13 bases between. The length of the CDR3 is 14 residues. Per the germline V gene, CDR1 is SQVTM and CDR2 is ANQGSEA. The CDR3 nucleotides are TGCAGCGTTGAGTGGGGCGGGGCTCAAGAGACCCAGTACTTC. Translation: CSVEWGGAQETQYF.

The CDR3 DNA sequence: TGTGCCTGGAGTAGACAGGTCGATGAGCAGTTCTTC. It codes for CAWSRQVDEQFF. This rearrangement joins TRBV30 to TRBJ2-1, with a weak D call TRBD1 (6 bases). In germline, CDR1 is GTSNPN, CDR2 SVGIG (reference sequence). V was trimmed by 2 bases and J by 8 bases, leaving 10 bases between them. CDR3 length: 12 residues. Combining the CDR3 with reference TRBV30 and TRBJ2-1 gives the whole variable domain SQTIHQWPATLVQPVGSPLSLECTVEGTSNPNLYWYRQAAGRGLQLLFYSVGIGQISSEVPQNLSASRPQDRQFILSSKKLLLSDSGFYLCAWSRQVDEQFFGPGTRLTVL.

The chain combines TRBV5-1 with TRBJ1-6; D gene uncertain. CDR3 length equals 12 residues. Germline V gives CDR1 SGHRS, CDR2 YFSETQ. V gave up 4 bases and J gave up 7 bases, with 6 bases separating them. CDR3 nucleotide sequence: TGCGCCAGCAGCCGAGTGAATTCACCCCTCCACTTT. Protein: CASSRVNSPLHF.

The chain has TRBV4-3 and TRBJ2-1; 8 bases line up with TRBD2. V shed 2 bases, J shed 5 bases, and the junction held 8 bases outside the gene matches. The CDR3 loop spans 16 amino acids. The germline CDR1 and CDR2 sequences are LGHNA and YSLEER. The CDR3 spells CASSQLRTSLNNEQFF. For the CDR3, the DNA is TGCGCCAGCAGCCAACTTCGGACTAGCCTAAACAATGAGCAGTTCTTC.

This chain joins TRBV6-5 and TRBJ2-7, with 9 bases fitting TRBD2. The CDR3 loop spans 13 amino acids. The germline V gene encodes CDR1 MNHEY and CDR2 SVGAGI. The CDR3 protein is CAAKRTSASEQYF. DNA of the CDR3: TGTGCAGCTAAACGGACTAGCGCTTCCGAGCAGTACTTC.

This clone was observed a handful of times. The CDR3 DNA reads TGTGCTAGTGGTTTGGCCAGCGGGGGGATCAACACCGGGGAGCTGTTTTTT. Translating gives CASGLASGGINTGELFF. The V gene is TRBV12-5, the J gene TRBJ2-2; 9 bases align to TRBD2. V lost 1 base to trimming and J lost 2 bases; unmatched junction nucleotides: 5. In germline, CDR1 is LGHNT, CDR2 FRNRAP. The CDR3 loop spans 17 amino acids.

This clone was observed a few times. The J gene is TRBJ1-1, the V gene TRBV2; tentatively, D is TRBD1 (5 bases). Per germline, CDR1 SNHLY and CDR2 FYNNEI. The V gene lost 1 base and the J gene lost 4 bases, with 10 bases spanning the gap. This CDR3 region has 14 residues. CDR3 protein: CASSEGGGRTEAFF. The CDR3, as DNA: TGTGCCAGCAGTGAAGGTGGGGGACGCACTGAAGCTTTCTTT.

The CDR3 DNA sequence: TGTGCCAGCAGCTTGGAACGGCTTAGCAATCAGCCCCAGCATTTT. It specifies CASSLERLSNQPQHF. J is TRBJ1-5 and V is TRBV5-6; D ambiguous. The CDR3 covers 15 residues. V was trimmed by 0 bases and J by 0 bases, leaving 7 bases between them. Germline values: CDR1 SGHDT, CDR2 YYEEEE.

A few counts support this clone. The V call is TRBV5-4, the J call TRBJ2-7; D is uncertain. V shed 0 bases and J shed 1 base, with 14 bases lying between them. This CDR3 has 16 amino acids. CDR1 and CDR2 (germline): SGHNT, YYREEE (reference sequence). The CDR3 spells CASSLAVLATSYEQYF. Here the CDR3 DNA reads TGTGCCAGCAGCTTGGCGGTATTAGCAACGTCCTACGAGCAGTACTTC.

J is TRBJ1-2 and V is TRBV7-2; no definite D call. CDR1 is SGHTA, CDR2 FQGNSA, per germline. V lost 6 bases, J lost 3 bases, and 23 bases lay in between. The CDR3 loop spans 17 amino acids. CDR3 protein: CASSLTRRTAGDYGYTF. For the CDR3, the DNA is TGTGCCAGCAGTTTAACCAGGAGGACGGCCGGGGACTATGGCTACACCTTC.

A few counts support this clone. The gene calls are TRBV6-5 and TRBJ1-5; D is unclear. V gave up 7 bases and J gave up 5 bases, with 15 bases separating them. Germline V gene data show CDR1 as MNHEY and CDR2 as SVGAGI. The CDR3 spans 14 residues. CDR3 sequence reads: CASKPQYGDQPQHF. CDR3 nucleotides: TGTGCCAGCAAACCACAATACGGCGATCAGCCCCAGCATTTT.